The 13 T cell receptor beta chains below all came from one sample that was sequenced in a study of T cell changes during pregnancy in multiple sclerosis. The repertoire was sequenced with immunoSEQ multiplex PCR; TCRdb's copy has only in-frame clones and lacks some. The table includes some 54,000 clones, roughly 93% detected once. Sequencing used peripheral blood, obtained after pregnancy. The source of these receptors is a female donor with multiple sclerosis, enrolled in a pregnancy study.

This clone was seen a single time. The chain carries TRBV2 and TRBJ1-2; no clear D. V was trimmed by 2 bases and J by 8 bases, leaving 12 bases between them. The CDR3 contains 13 residues. CDR1 SNHLY and CDR2 FYNNEI come from the germline V gene. The CDR3 sequence is CASSELRVRGYTF. CDR3 coding DNA: TGTGCCAGCAGTGAACTGCGGGTACGGGGCTACACCTTC.

The chain uses TRBV14 and TRBJ2-5, with TRBD1 identical over 8 bases. This CDR3 is built from 15 residues. CDR1 and CDR2 (germline): SGHDN, FVKESK. Losses at the gene ends were 4 bases for V and 0 bases for J; bases not matched to a gene: 4. For the CDR3, the DNA is TGTGCCAGCAGCCGGGACAGGTTGTACCAAGAGACCCAGTACTTC. Residues: CASSRDRLYQETQYF.

V and J are TRBV19 and TRBJ2-7; unclear D gene. Trimming removed 7 bases from V and 0 bases from J, with 13 bases in between. Germline CDR1 reads LNHDA; CDR2 reads SQIVND (reference sequence). The CDR3 is 14 amino acids. The CDR3 sequence: CASKISLGSYEQYF. CDR3 in DNA: TGTGCCAGTAAGATATCCCTCGGCTCCTACGAGCAGTACTTC.

V is TRBV14 and J is TRBJ2-1; 9 bases fit TRBD2. Trimming cost V 0 bases and J 7 bases; bases outside gene matches: 7. The CDR3 covers 16 residues. Germline CDR1 SGHDN, CDR2 FVKESK. The CDR3 region is CASSQDRGLASNEQFF. The CDR3 coding sequence is TGTGCCAGCAGCCAAGATCGAGGACTAGCGTCTAATGAGCAGTTCTTC.

This clone was detected only once. The rearrangement joins TRBV7-2 to TRBJ1-4, with a weak D call TRBD1 (6 bases). Germline CDR1 is SGHTA and CDR2 is FQGNSA. The CDR3 spans 17 residues. Trimming took off 5 bases at V and 8 bases at J, with 24 bases between the two ends. Here the CDR3 reads CASSLRPGGRELEKLFF. The CDR3 DNA reads TGTGCCAGCAGCCTGAGACCGGGGGGGCGGGAGTTAGAAAAACTGTTTTTT. Full variable domain (rest looked up from reference TRBV7-2 and TRBJ1-4): GAGVSQSPSNKVTEKGKDVELRCDPISGHTALYWYRQSLGQGLEFLIYFQGNSAPDKSGLPSDRFSAERTGGSVSTLTIQRTQQEDSAVYLCASSLRPGGRELEKLFFGSGTQLSVL.

This clone is a singleton in its sample. The junction and the germline gene differ at one end; a read error may be behind it. The gene calls are TRBV19 and TRBJ1-5, with 8 bases fitting TRBD1. The germline V gene encodes CDR1 LNHDA and CDR2 SQIVND (reference sequence). The CDR3 consists of 15 residues. CDR3 residues: CASSSGPGGVQPRHF. The CDR3 coding sequence is TGTGCCAGTAGTTCTGGGCCAGGGGGCGTTCAGCCCCGGCATTTT.

Only a few counts were recorded for this clone. The CDR3 DNA sequence: TGTGCCAGCAGCTCTATACTACCTGAAGCTTTCTTT. Protein sequence: CASSSILPEAFF. The gene calls are TRBV7-2 and TRBJ1-1; D unresolved. This CDR3 region has 12 residues. CDR1 is SGHTA and CDR2 is FQGNSA in the germline V gene. Trimming removed 4 bases at V and 6 bases at J, with 9 bases between.

This rearrangement joins TRBV18 to TRBJ2-3, with D tentatively TRBD2 (6 bases). Between the trimmed V and J ends, which lost 8 bases and 2 bases, there was a span of 20 bases. The CDR3 spans 16 residues. Germline CDR1 is KGHSH and CDR2 is LQKENI. The CDR3 reads CASDGSGLGPTDTQYF. The CDR3 nucleotides are TGTGCCAGCGACGGTTCGGGACTGGGGCCCACAGATACGCAGTATTTT.

The sample holds a few counts of this clone. This chain links TRBV11-3 with TRBJ2-7, with 8 positions matching TRBD2. Unmatched junction bases numbered 9, after V lost 5 bases and J lost 6 bases. Germline loops: CDR1 SGHNT, CDR2 YENEEA. CDR3 length equals 14 residues. CDR3 protein: CASSVYGGGREQYF. In nucleotides, the CDR3 is TGTGCCAGCAGCGTTTACGGCGGGGGGCGCGAGCAGTACTTC.

The chain uses TRBV7-3 and TRBJ2-3, with D possibly TRBD2 on 7 matching bases. The CDR3 extends over 14 amino acids. Deletions cut 4 bases from V and 4 bases from J, with 12 bases between. Germline-derived CDR1 and CDR2 are SGHTA and FQGTGA. The CDR3 region has the DNA TGTGCCAGCAGCTGGGGGCGGGGGCCAGATACGCAGTATTTT. Translating gives CASSWGRGPDTQYF.

This rearrangement joins TRBV7-8 to TRBJ1-1; D not resolved. Deletions cut 5 bases from V and 0 bases from J, with 10 bases between. The CDR3 has 14 amino acids. CDR1 SGHVS and CDR2 FQNEAQ come from the germline V gene. CDR3 DNA sequence: TGTGCCAGCAGCCGACTAACCTTGAACACTGAAGCTTTCTTT. This codes for CASSRLTLNTEAFF. Based on the CDR3 plus reference TRBV7-8 and TRBJ1-1, the full variable domain is GAGVSQSPRYKVAKRGQDVALRCDPISGHVSLFWYQQALGQGPEFLTYFQNEAQLDKSGLPSDRFFAERPEGSVSTLKIQRTQQEDSAVYLCASSRLTLNTEAFFGQGTRLTVV.

This clone appeared a single time. The chain couples TRBV10-3 to TRBJ1-5; TRBD1 is a possible D gene (5 bases). Germline V gene data show CDR1 as ENHRY and CDR2 as SYGVKD. This CDR3 has 16 amino acids. Between the trimmed V and J ends, which lost 4 bases and 0 bases, there was a span of 13 bases. CDR3 nucleotide sequence: TGTGCCATCAGTGCAAGTTCGGGACTTAGCAATCAGCCCCAGCATTTT. This translates into CAISASSGLSNQPQHF.

This sequence joins TRBV6-5 and TRBJ1-4; tentatively, D is TRBD1 (5 bases). Germline V lookup: CDR1 MNHEY, CDR2 SVGAGI. The CDR3 is made up of 14 amino acids. V was cut by 6 bases and J by 3 bases, with 11 bases left in between. In DNA, the CDR3 is TGTGCCAGCAGGAAGGGGTCGGCTAATGAAAAACTGTTTTTT. Amino acids: CASRKGSANEKLFF.